This TCR beta chain comes out of a study of T-cell memory formation after mild COVID-19. Study background: Clusters of TCRs were largely donor specific.

TCRdb ran MiXCR on the 5' RACE reads and lists one entry per CDR3 protein. The sample includes 50,000 or so distinct CDR3 sequences, roughly a tenth of them seen just once. This clonotype was found a few times. What it binds is not known. Points from the study as a whole: The pre-infection memory compartment contained some responding clones, suggesting cross-reactive memory joined. For second-wave clones that peaked at day 37, SARS-CoV-2 specificity went unverified. Among contracting clones, CD4+ were mainly CM/EM and CD8+ enriched in EMRA.

CDR1 and CDR2 (germline): SQVTM, ANQGSEA. The CDR3 has 16 amino acids. J gave up 0 bases and V 8 bases, and 12 bases lay outside the gene matches. Sequenced: PBMCs or a T cell subset sorted from them (not recorded which). The chain is built from TRBV29-1 and TRBJ1-3, with 8 bases identical to TRBD1. This TCR derives from an adult woman who had mild COVID-19 (a few samples of this study predate the infection). Cell type and time point are not known. This CDR3 reads CSPTATGANSGNTIYF. In nucleotides, the CDR3 is TGCAGCCCCACCGCGACAGGGGCCAACTCTGGAAACACCATATATTTT.